This TCR beta chain was profiled in a study of cytomegalovirus exposure and HLA in healthy donors. These donors, healthy bone marrow donors, were studied. Notes on this clone: Antigen specificity is unknown.

The PCR employed 60 Vbeta primers together with 13 Jbeta primers. Sequencing was performed with immunoSEQ multiplex PCR; in TCRdb, only in-frame clones are kept and a portion is missing. The data include about 74,000 clones; the top ten clones carry 7.5%. Notes on the study in general: The listing of about 150 TCR beta chains classed them as cytomegalovirus-associated. HLA-A and HLA-B allele assignments for most subjects were reportedly predicted accurately using TCR beta sequences.

The CDR3 covers 17 residues. Trimming took 3 bases from V and 9 from J; bases not matched to a gene: 11. CDR1 and CDR2 (germline): SGHNT, YENEEA. The V gene is TRBV11-3, the J gene TRBJ2-1, with 13 bases aligning to TRBD2. The sequenced material came from PBMCs. This TCR was sampled from a female donor in good health and CMV-seropositive. CDR3 nucleotides: TGTGCCAGCAGCTTTAGAGGGGGAACTAGCGGGAGGGCTGAGCAGTTCTTC. It codes for CASSFRGGTSGRAEQFF. Drawing the rest from reference TRBV11-3 and TRBJ2-1, the complete variable domain is EAGVVQSPRYKIIEKKQPVAFWCNPISGHNTLYWYLQNLGQGPELLIRYENEEAVDDSQLPKDRFSAERLKGVDSTLKIQPAELGDSAVYLCASSFRGGTSGRAEQFFGPGTRLTVL.